The T cell receptor (beta chain) under discussion was sequenced for a study of CD8 T cells in ankylosing spondylitis. Notes on the study in general: Past research had described some motif variants in reactive arthritis synovial fluid and blood. Matched ankylosing spondylitis synovial fluid reportedly showed significant enrichment of disease-linked clones. Several highly homologous variants formed a TCR beta motif that appeared characteristic of ankylosing spondylitis blood. Clones that were linked to disease were CD8+ and were relatively rare in peripheral blood.

Quantitative 5'-RACE was performed with molecular barcodes, and it yielded the TCR beta libraries. TCRdb processed the 5' RACE reads anew with MiXCR; each CDR3 protein has one entry. The sample has 400,000 or so distinct CDR3 sequences, around 26% seen once. Comment on this clonotype: Its antigen is as yet unknown.

This TCR derives from a male donor with ankylosing spondylitis. Material: blood, either unsorted or a sorted T cell fraction (not recorded which).

This CDR3 reads CASRKGGINYGYTF. CDR3 bases: TGTGCCAGCAGGAAAGGCGGGATAAACTATGGCTACACCTTC. This sequence joins TRBV27 and TRBJ1-2; D is unclear. Trimming stripped 6 bases from V and 2 bases from J, with 13 bases between. The V gene's germline CDR1 is MNHEY and CDR2 SMNVEV (reference sequence). The CDR3 loop spans 14 amino acids.